This entry concerns a single T cell receptor beta chain. Antigen unknown. Together with a sample-barcoded 5' primer, a J-beta primer mix was included in a second PCR lasting about 7 to 11 cycles. TCRdb re-derived calls from the 5' RACE reads in MiXCR, one entry per CDR3 protein. Of fewer than 800,000 distinct CDR3 sequences in the sample, roughly 21% were seen once. Germline-derived CDR1 and CDR2 are MDHEN and SYDVKM. The length of the CDR3 is 14 residues. These data belong to a study of blood T cells in healthy people across ages. Study-wide results and limits: A conclusive naive versus antigen-experienced comparison was prevented by the unsorted PBMCs. Getting older went along with TCR beta diversity per million T cells dropping roughly linearly.

This clonotype originated in a man aged 65 to 79 in good health. The sequencing input was blood. The chain couples TRBV28 to TRBJ2-5; unclear D gene. With the DNA end fitting TRBJ2-7 better, the J assignment may be wrong. CDR3 coding DNA: TGTGCCAGCAGTTTAGACACCGGCTTATACGAGCAGTACTTC. Protein sequence: CASSLDTGLYEQYF.